The rows below give T cell receptor beta chains drawn from one sample of a study of shared clonotypes between healthy human individuals. This table comes from immunoSEQ multiplex PCR, and its TCRdb copy is limited to in-frame clones, with some not included. The sample records over 2 million clones, roughly 92% being singletons. The source material was naive CD4+ T cells from PBMCs. The source of these receptors is a young man in good health. Some clones in this sample may be carry-over from other donors' samples. The CDR3 runs from the conserved cysteine through the conserved F or W. The order of the fields is clone size, V gene, D gene, J gene, CDR3 DNA, CDR3 protein. The D gene is left open where the match is weak. Clone sizes are given selectively: once, few, many, or a class where the clone is expanded.

>once|TRBV28|NA|TRBJ2-7
TGTGCCAGCAGCCGACCTGACAAGCAATCCTACGAGCAGTACTTC
CASSRPDKQSYEQYF
>NA|TRBV10-2|TRBD1|TRBJ2-4
TGCGCCACCTCCGGGACAGAAAACATTCAGTACTTC
CATSGTENIQYF
>NA|TRBV6-6|NA|TRBJ2-1
TGTGCCAGCAGTGCGACGGGACTGATAAATGAGCAGTTCTTC
CASSATGLINEQFF
>few|TRBV7-3|NA|TRBJ1-4
TGTGCCAGCAGAGGAAATATTGAGGGAACTAATGAAAAACTGTTTTTT
CASRGNIEGTNEKLFF
>NA|TRBV2|NA|TRBJ1-4
TGTGCCAGCAGGGAGGGCAGGGTCGAAAAACTGTTTTTT
CASREGRVEKLFF
>NA|TRBV7-8|TRBD1|TRBJ1-2
TGTGCCAGCAGCTTAGGGCCCGGGACAGGGAACCACTATGGCTACACCTTC
CASSLGPGTGNHYGYTF
>NA|TRBV6-5|TRBD1|TRBJ2-5
TGTGCCAGCAGTTCGGGACAGGGTATGGAGACCCAGTACTTC
CASSSGQGMETQYF
>once|TRBV6-5|NA|TRBJ1-2
TGTGCCAGCAGTCTACCGGGACAAAGTACCGGCTACACCTTC
CASSLPGQSTGYTF
>NA|TRBV6-1|TRBD2|TRBJ2-7
TGTGCCAGCAGTGATGAGGGCGGGAGTCTCTACGAGCAGTACTTC
CASSDEGGSLYEQYF
>NA|TRBV6-5|TRBD1|TRBJ2-5
TGTGCCAGCAGTTTCCCAGGGGGCCTAGAGACCCAGTACTTC
CASSFPGGLETQYF
>NA|TRBV5-5|TRBD1|TRBJ2-7
TGTGCCAGCAGCTTGGTGGGACAGAGTCCCTACGAGCAGTACTTC
CASSLVGQSPYEQYF
>NA|TRBV5-1|TRBD1|TRBJ1-1
TGCGCCAGCAGCCCCGCCGGGGGAGGGGGCGGCACTGAAGCTTTCTTT
CASSPAGGGGGTEAFF
>once|TRBV6-1|NA|TRBJ2-1
TGTGCCAGCAGTGAAGCAAGAAGGGTGGAGTTCTTC
CASSEARRVEFF
>NA|TRBV28|NA|TRBJ1-4
TGTGCCAGCAGACCACCACGGACATTCACCGATGAAAAACTGTTTTTT
CASRPPRTFTDEKLFF
>NA|TRBV9|TRBD1|TRBJ2-7
TGTGCCAGCAGCGTAACAGGGGGCCCGGGTGATGAGCAGTACTTC
CASSVTGGPGDEQYF
>NA|TRBV7-6|TRBD2|TRBJ2-1
TGTGCCAGCAGCCTGGGACTAGCGGCTTACAATGAGCAGTTCTTC
CASSLGLAAYNEQFF
>NA|TRBV7-2|TRBD2|TRBJ2-5
TGTGCCAGCAGCCGGCAGGGACTAGCGGGAGCTGAGACCCAGTACTTC
CASSRQGLAGAETQYF
>NA|TRBV10-2|NA|TRBJ1-2
TGCGCCAGCAGTGAGGTCAGACCGAACTATGGCTACACCTTC
CASSEVRPNYGYTF
>NA|TRBV5-1|NA|TRBJ2-1
TGCGCCAGCAGCCGCCAAAACAGCAATGAGCAGTTCTTC
CASSRQNSNEQFF
>NA|TRBV5-1|NA|TRBJ2-3
TGCGCCAGCAGCCCGGAAGGCAGGGTTGGCACAGATACGCAGTATTTT
CASSPEGRVGTDTQYF
>NA|TRBV30|TRBD2|TRBJ2-5
TGTGCCTGGGGGATCAGCGGGAGGGTCCAAGAGACCCAGTACTTC
CAWGISGRVQETQYF
>NA|TRBV28|NA|TRBJ1-3
TGTGCCTCCGGGCAACATGGAAACACCATATATTTT
CASGQHGNTIYF
>NA|TRBV6-5|NA|TRBJ2-3
TGTGCCAGCAGTTACTTACCTGGGAGCACAGATACGCAGTATTTT
CASSYLPGSTDTQYF
>NA|TRBV21-1|NA|TRBJ2-7
TGTGCCAGCAGCAAATTGAGGACTAGCGGGAGTGGCTCTTCCTACGAGCAGTACTTC
CASSKLRTSGSGSSYEQYF
>NA|TRBV18|NA|TRBJ2-7
TGTGCCAGCTCACCCCCCACTAGGGGCCGCTACGAGCAGTACTTC
CASSPPTRGRYEQYF
>NA|TRBV6-6|NA|TRBJ1-4
TGTGCCAGCAGGGGGGGTGCAGGGGTTGAAAAACTGTTTTTT
CASRGGAGVEKLFF
>once|TRBV5-4|NA|TRBJ2-2
TGTGCCAGCAGCTTGGGTGGTACGGGGGTCGGGGAGCTGTTTTTT
CASSLGGTGVGELFF
>NA|TRBV6-5|TRBD1|TRBJ2-1
TGTGCCAGCAGCCGGACAGGAACTTACAATGAGCAGTTCTTC
CASSRTGTYNEQFF
>NA|TRBV7-7|NA|TRBJ2-5
TGTGCCAGCAGCTTAGACGGAACTCCCGGTCAAGAGACCCAGTACTTC
CASSLDGTPGQETQYF